This T cell receptor beta chain was observed in a study of blood T cells in healthy people across ages. General observations from the study: Long-lived donors had more naive CD4+ cells and higher diversity than aged donors. A roughly linear age-dependent decrease characterized TCR beta diversity per million T cells.

It was with a sample-barcoded 5' primer and a J-beta primer mix that a second PCR of roughly 7 to 12 cycles was run. TCRdb re-derived calls from the 5' RACE reads in MiXCR, one entry per CDR3 protein. This sample has approximately 690,000 distinct CDR3 sequences, with roughly 58% found just once. Isolated PBMCs totaled at least 6.5 million in each sample. Total RNA was extracted at no less than 5 micrograms per sample. CDR3 length: 13 residues. Trimming stripped 2 bases from V and 7 bases from J, with 11 bases between. The V gene's germline CDR1 is MNHEY and CDR2 SVGEGT. Of note for this clonotype: Antigen: not known.

The chain uses TRBV6-2 or TRBV6-3 and TRBJ1-2, with a tentative D call TRBD1 (5 bases). What was sequenced was blood. The receptor comes from a man aged 55-75 years in good health. CDR3 loop: CASSYGGSVGYTF. CDR3 nucleotides: TGTGCCAGCAGTTACGGGGGATCGGTTGGCTACACCTTC.